These 10 T cell receptor beta chains came from one sample sequenced in a study of blood T cell repertoires in COVID-19. The data were produced by immunoSEQ multiplex PCR, yet TCRdb's version contains in-frame clones alone and is incomplete. The sample contains about 140,000 clones, under 90% of which appear only once. The sequencing input was peripheral blood. These receptors were collected from a woman aged 60-75 years with active or convalescent COVID-19.

This chain joins TRBV19 and TRBJ1-4; 7 bases map to TRBD1. Germline CDR1 is LNHDA and CDR2 is SQIVND (reference sequence). J gave up 3 bases and V 4 bases, and 2 bases lay outside the gene matches. The CDR3 has 14 amino acids. CDR3 sequence reads: CASSTGTANEKLFF. Written as DNA, the CDR3 is TGTGCCAGTAGTACCGGGACAGCTAATGAAAAACTGTTTTTT.

This chain joins TRBV11-2 and TRBJ1-4, with a weak D call TRBD1 (5 bases). Germline V CDR1 and CDR2: SGHAT, FQNNGV. This CDR3 spans 15 amino acids. V lost 8 bases and J 7 bases, leaving 20 bases between the germline ends. CDR3 bases: TGTGCCAGCCGCCGCGACGGCAGGGCGACTGAAAAACTGTTTTTT. Encoded protein: CASRRDGRATEKLFF.

In DNA form, the CDR3 reads TGTGCCAGCACGGGGGGGCCAAGGGAGCAGTTCTTC. Protein: CASTGGPREQFF. J is TRBJ2-1 and V is TRBV28, with 8 nucleotides matching TRBD2. Germline trimming cut 7 bases from V and 10 bases from J; bases unmatched to any gene: 6. Germline assignment: CDR1 MDHEN and CDR2 SYDVKM. CDR3 length equals 12 residues.

The chain couples TRBV9 to TRBJ2-2, with 14 bases aligning to TRBD2. Losses at the gene ends were 0 bases for V and 4 bases for J; bases not matched to a gene: 11. Germline loops: CDR1 SGDLS, CDR2 YYNGEE. The CDR3 has 20 amino acids. CDR3 loop: CASSVAPSTSGRACTGELFF. CDR3 in DNA: TGTGCCAGCAGCGTAGCACCCTCGACTAGCGGGAGGGCCTGCACCGGGGAGCTGTTTTTT.

V and J are TRBV2 and TRBJ1-2; D is unclear. Trimming took 7 bases from V and 4 from J, leaving 22 bases between them. The CDR3 runs 16 residues. Per germline, CDR1 SNHLY and CDR2 FYNNEI. In DNA, the CDR3 is TGTGCCAGCACCACTTTACCACTGACGGAGTTCTATGGCTACACCTTC. Amino acid sequence: CASTTLPLTEFYGYTF.

This chain joins TRBV18 and TRBJ2-7, with D maybe TRBD2 (7 bases). V gave up 3 bases and J gave up 5 bases, with 14 bases separating them. The CDR3 runs 14 residues. Germline CDR1 reads KGHSH; CDR2 reads LQKENI. CDR3 sequence (DNA): TGTGCCAGCTCACCCACGGCGGGGGCGGACGAGCAGTACTTC. It is translated as CASSPTAGADEQYF.

J is TRBJ2-2 and V is TRBV6-5; D might be TRBD2 (6 bases). The V gene's germline CDR1 is MNHEY and CDR2 SVGAGI. V lost 6 bases and J lost 5, with 16 bases in between. The length of the CDR3 is 15 residues. The CDR3 coding sequence is TGTGCCAGCAGAAAAGCCGGGACTTTAACCGGGGAGCTGTTTTTT. Its protein is CASRKAGTLTGELFF.

This clone was found a few times. The chain recombines TRBV29-1 with TRBJ2-3; possible D gene TRBD2, 6 bases. The CDR3 extends over 14 amino acids. Trimming took 3 bases from V and 1 from J, leaving 11 bases between them. In germline, CDR1 is SQVTM, CDR2 ANQGSEA. CDR3 DNA sequence: TGCAGCGTTGACGGGAGTCCCGGCACAGATACGCAGTATTTT. Translation gives CSVDGSPGTDTQYF.

The table lists this clone with many counts. This chain links TRBV25-1 with TRBJ1-1; D is possibly TRBD1 (5 bases). Trimming took off 5 bases at V and 1 base at J, with 8 bases between the two ends. Germline V gene data show CDR1 as MGHDK and CDR2 as SYGVNS. This CDR3 contains 13 residues. The CDR3 is CASSPTGNTEAFF. Here the CDR3 DNA reads TGTGCCAGCAGTCCCACAGGGAACACTGAAGCTTTCTTT.

This chain uses TRBV2 with TRBJ1-6; D unresolved. Trimming took 6 bases from V and 1 from J, leaving 13 bases between them. The CDR3 length is 16 residues. Germline lookup yields CDR1 SNHLY and CDR2 FYNNEI. CDR3 in DNA: TGTGCCAGCAGAGCCCCTCTAGGTTCCTATAATTCACCCCTCCACTTT. This encodes CASRAPLGSYNSPLHF.